This record concerns one TCR beta chain sequence. The antigen is unknown. Individual cDNA molecules received unique molecular identifiers during library preparation. One entry per CDR3 protein results from TCRdb running MiXCR on the 5' RACE reads. The sample includes more than 85,000 distinct CDR3 sequences, roughly 12% of them seen just once. The CDR3 covers 15 residues. Germline trimming cut 0 bases from V and 3 bases from J; bases unmatched to any gene: 6. The germline CDR1 and CDR2 sequences are SGDLS and YYNGEE. These data belong to a study of early T cells in non-severe SARS-CoV-2 infection. Study findings and constraints: Matching with VDJdb favored anti-spike CD8 responses (missing private and CD4 specificities).

The receptor was derived from an adult who was a healthcare worker with PCR-confirmed SARS-CoV-2 infection or an uninfected control (not recorded which). The sample consisted of whole blood, taken at baseline. The J gene is TRBJ2-7, the V gene TRBV9; 7 positions agree with TRBD1. The CDR3 region has the DNA TGTGCCAGCAGCGTAGGAGGGACAGAATACTACGAGCAGTACTTC. It is translated as CASSVGGTEYYEQYF.